The 17 T cell receptor beta chains reported below all come from one sample, sequenced in a study of control samples from healthy donors and cancer patients. Clones were sequenced by immunoSEQ multiplex PCR, and TCRdb holds only the in-frame ones, with some missing. The table includes roughly 76,000 clones, about 93% detected once. Specimen: blood. These receptor sequences come from a woman aged 40 to 49 in good health.

The CDR3: CASKSGGVPDTQYF. CDR3 DNA: TGTGCCAGCAAGAGCGGGGGGGTCCCAGATACGCAGTATTTT. The chain couples TRBV28 to TRBJ2-3; 10 bases match TRBD2. V was pared by 7 bases and J by 4 bases, with 5 bases of the junction left unmatched. Per germline, CDR1 MDHEN and CDR2 SYDVKM. The CDR3 runs 14 residues.

This clone was seen only a few times. This CDR3 is also generated by other DNA sequences in the sample. The chain carries TRBV28 and TRBJ2-7; tentatively, D is TRBD2 (5 bases). Trimming pared 5 bases from V and 6 bases from J, leaving 11 bases between. Germline assignment: CDR1 MDHEN and CDR2 SYDVKM. The CDR3 consists of 12 residues. DNA of the CDR3: TGTGCCAGCAGTCCCGCGAGGGTCGAGCAGTACTTC. Its translation: CASSPARVEQYF.

The chain recombines TRBV19 with TRBJ1-3; no definite D call. Trimming pared 6 bases from V and 8 bases from J, leaving 8 bases between. Germline assignment: CDR1 LNHDA and CDR2 SQIVND (reference sequence). CDR3 length equals 11 residues. For the CDR3, the DNA is TGTGCCAGTAGATCTGGGGACACCATATATTTT. Protein sequence: CASRSGDTIYF. Filled out from reference TRBV19 and TRBJ1-3, the complete variable domain reads DGGITQSPKYLFRKEGQNVTLSCEQNLNHDAMYWYRQDPGQGLRLIYYSQIVNDFQKGDIAEGYSVSREKKESFPLTVTSAQKNPTAFYLCASRSGDTIYFGEGSWLTVV.

A single count supports this clone. The chain is built from TRBV24-1 and TRBJ2-1; TRBD2 agrees at 9 bases. The V segment lost 5 bases and the J segment 0 bases; nucleotides outside the gene matches: 1. CDR1 is KGHDR and CDR2 is SFDVKD in the germline V gene. The CDR3 sequence is 15 residues long. CDR3 sequence reads: CATSGLADSYNEQFF. CDR3 in DNA: TGTGCCACCAGTGGACTAGCGGACTCCTACAATGAGCAGTTCTTC.

This sequence joins TRBV12-3 or TRBV12-4 and TRBJ1-4, with no clear D. There are 13 residues in the CDR3. Deletions cut 3 bases from V and 8 bases from J, with 10 bases between. The CDR3 DNA is TGTGCCAGCAGTTTGCAGGTTCGCGAAAAACTGTTTTTT. Its protein is CASSLQVREKLFF.

J is TRBJ1-2 and V is TRBV28, with 8 nucleotides matching TRBD1. V was clipped by 7 bases and J by 7 bases; unmatched bases: 17. Germline CDR1 MDHEN, CDR2 SYDVKM. CDR3 size: 16 residues. The CDR3 region has the DNA TGTGCCAGCACCGCGGACAGGGCCGGGGGGGTTCGTGGCTACACCTTC. Translating gives CASTADRAGGVRGYTF.

The gene calls are TRBV29-1 and TRBJ2-7, with 7 nucleotides matching TRBD1. CDR3 length: 15 residues. Germline V CDR1 and CDR2: SQVTM, ANQGSEA. The ends lost 4 bases at V and 5 bases at J; junction bases unmatched: 14. CDR3 bases: TGCAGCGTTGGAGTCCTGACAGGGCTTAAAAACGAGCAGTACTTC. Translated, it gives CSVGVLTGLKNEQYF.

The chain joins TRBV3-1 (or the pseudogene TRBV3-2) to TRBJ1-1; D is perhaps TRBD1 (5 bases). This CDR3 spans 14 amino acids. Per germline, CDR1 LGHDT and CDR2 YNNKEL (reference sequence). Trimming removed 5 bases at V and 2 bases at J, with 12 bases between. As DNA, the CDR3 is TGTGCCAGCAGCATCCGGACAACTAACACTGAAGCTTTCTTT. Its protein is CASSIRTTNTEAFF.

The genes are TRBV4-2 and TRBJ2-7; TRBD2 agrees at 12 bases. The CDR3 spans 15 residues. Germline CDR1 and CDR2: LGHNA and YNFKEQ. Trimming took 1 base from V and 7 from J; bases not matched to a gene: 5. The CDR3 DNA is TGTGCCAGCAGCCAAGGACTAGCGGGGGCAGATGAGCAGTACTTC. It specifies CASSQGLAGADEQYF.

The V gene is TRBV7-8, the J gene TRBJ2-5, with a tentative D call TRBD2 (6 bases). CDR1 and CDR2 (germline): SGHVS, FQNEAQ. This CDR3 region has 17 residues. The germline V and J ends were trimmed by 1 base and 5 bases, with 20 bases remaining between them. CDR3 loop: CASSLEATSIELETQYF. The CDR3 DNA reads TGTGCCAGCAGCTTAGAGGCTACTAGCATTGAGTTGGAGACCCAGTACTTC.

V gene TRBV5-1 combines with J gene TRBJ2-6, with D unclear. The CDR3 covers 15 residues. Germline values: CDR1 SGHRS, CDR2 YFSETQ. The ends were cut back, 0 bases at V and 0 bases at J, with 4 bases in the middle. The CDR3 region has the DNA TGCGCCAGCAGCTTGGGTGGCTCTGGGGCCAACGTCCTGACTTTC. Its translation: CASSLGGSGANVLTF.

The V and J genes are TRBV11-3 and TRBJ2-1; D is ambiguous. Germline V CDR1 and CDR2: SGHNT, YENEEA. This CDR3 region has 13 residues. V was cut by 5 bases and J by 8 bases, with 13 bases left in between. The CDR3 here is CASSGRGSYEQFF. The CDR3 DNA sequence: TGTGCCAGCAGCGGACGAGGCTCCTATGAGCAGTTCTTC.

The rearrangement links TRBV18 to TRBJ1-2; 9 nucleotides match TRBD1. The CDR3 extends over 15 amino acids. Trimming at V came to 2 bases and at J to 4 bases, leaving 5 bases not matched to a gene. Germline V lookup: CDR1 KGHSH, CDR2 LQKENI. CDR3 sequence (DNA): TGTGCCAGCTCACCATCGACAGGGGGACTCTATGGCTACACCTTC. Translating it yields CASSPSTGGLYGYTF.

V and J are TRBV5-1 and TRBJ1-1; tentatively, D is TRBD1 (5 bases). The germline CDR1 and CDR2 sequences are SGHRS and YFSETQ. The CDR3 covers 16 residues. V was shortened by 1 base and J by 5 bases, with 18 bases between the two germline ends. The CDR3 protein is CASSLPGEGDWTEAFF. The CDR3 DNA is TGCGCCAGCAGCTTGCCGGGGGAAGGGGATTGGACTGAAGCTTTCTTT.

V and J are TRBV7-2 and TRBJ2-2; 8 nucleotides align to TRBD1. The trim removed 5 bases at V and 1 base at J, leaving 9 bases unmatched. Germline CDR1 SGHTA, CDR2 FQGNSA. This CDR3 region has 17 residues. In nucleotides, the CDR3 is TGTGCCAGCAGCCCCCCATCCGGGACAGGGAACACCGGGGAGCTGTTTTTT. Its protein is CASSPPSGTGNTGELFF.

This clone was seen a few times. The chain combines TRBV6-5 with TRBJ1-1, with 10 bases identical to TRBD1. CDR3 length equals 14 residues. Germline CDR1 reads MNHEY; CDR2 reads SVGAGI. The ends lost 6 bases at V and 5 bases at J; junction bases unmatched: 6. Here the CDR3 reads CASRVDRGQTEAFF. DNA for the CDR3: TGTGCCAGCAGAGTCGACAGGGGGCAAACTGAAGCTTTCTTT.

The genes are TRBV30 and TRBJ2-1, with TRBD2 matching 10 bases. The CDR3 contains 13 residues. Germline values: CDR1 GTSNPN, CDR2 SVGIG (reference sequence). J lost 5 bases, V lost 3 bases, and 1 base had no gene match. CDR3 sequence reads: CAWRLAGNNEQFF. The CDR3 bases are TGTGCCTGGAGACTAGCGGGAAACAATGAGCAGTTCTTC.